A single sample is the source of the 10 T cell receptor beta chains below, sequenced in a study of control samples from healthy donors and cancer patients. Only in-frame clones appear in the TCRdb table, and some are missing; sequencing was by immunoSEQ multiplex PCR. The table has approximately 76,000 clones, around 83% seen once. Sequenced input: PBMCs. The source is a man between 60 and 75 years old with head and neck cancer.

This chain connects TRBV5-1 to TRBJ2-6; 9 bases are a match to TRBD1. The V gene end was trimmed by 0 bases and the J gene end by 2 bases; junction bases not matched to a gene: 0. Germline V gene data show CDR1 as SGHRS and CDR2 as YFSETQ. The CDR3 covers 16 residues. CDR3: CASSLGTGAGANVLTF. CDR3 sequence (DNA): TGCGCCAGCAGCTTGGGGACAGGGGCTGGGGCCAACGTCCTGACTTTC.

This clone was observed once. The chain uses TRBV5-6 and TRBJ2-5, with 12 bases lining up with TRBD2. The V gene's germline CDR1 is SGHDT and CDR2 YYEEEE. Trimming removed 0 bases from V and 5 bases from J; junction bases left unmatched: 5. The CDR3 loop spans 16 amino acids. DNA of the CDR3: TGTGCCAGCAGCTTGGGCGGACTAGCGGGACGCGAGACCCAGTACTTC. It specifies CASSLGGLAGRETQYF. The full variable domain, rest sourced from reference TRBV5-6 and TRBJ2-5, is DAGVTQSPTHLIKTRGQQVTLRCSPKSGHDTVSWYQQALGQGPQFIFQYYEEEERQRGNFPDRFSGHQFPNYSSELNVNALLLGDSALYLCASSLGGLAGRETQYFGPGTRLLVL.

This chain joins TRBV7-9 and TRBJ1-2; D is perhaps TRBD1 (5 bases). The CDR3 consists of 14 residues. V was cut by 2 bases and J by 4 bases, with 11 bases left in between. CDR1 and CDR2 (germline): SEHNR, FQNEAQ (reference sequence). The CDR3 reads CASSLMRQGYGYTF. The CDR3 nucleotides read TGTGCCAGCAGCTTAATGCGGCAGGGCTATGGCTACACCTTC.

This clone came up a few times. The chain links TRBV7-2 to TRBJ1-5; no definite D call. V lost 5 bases and J lost 6, with 8 bases in between. This CDR3 contains 12 residues. The germline V gene encodes CDR1 SGHTA and CDR2 FQGNSA. Here the CDR3 reads CASSVPPQPQHF. The CDR3 coding sequence is TGTGCCAGCAGCGTACCCCCTCAGCCCCAGCATTTT.

The chain is built from TRBV4-1 and TRBJ2-3; 10 bases are a match to TRBD2. The CDR3 loop spans 16 amino acids. V was clipped by 4 bases and J by 5 bases; unmatched bases: 9. Per germline, CDR1 MGHRA and CDR2 YSYEKL. The chain's CDR3 is CASSPQSGRAEDTQYF. CDR3 coding DNA: TGCGCCAGCAGCCCACAAAGCGGGAGGGCCGAAGATACGCAGTATTTT.

The chain is built from TRBV6-5 and TRBJ1-1; D might be TRBD1 (6 bases). This CDR3 region has 13 residues. Trimming removed 6 bases at V and 3 bases at J, with 11 bases between. The germline V gene has CDR1 MNHEY and CDR2 SVGAGI. This chain's CDR3 is CASSFKGDTEAFF. The DNA for the CDR3 is TGTGCCAGCAGCTTCAAGGGGGACACTGAAGCTTTCTTT.

The chain recombines TRBV29-1 with TRBJ1-1, with 8 bases that match TRBD1. From germline, CDR1 is SQVTM and CDR2 ANQGSEA. The trim removed 5 bases at V and 5 bases at J, leaving 7 bases unmatched. This CDR3 comprises 13 residues. The CDR3 here is CSVIGQGWTEAFF. The CDR3, as DNA: TGCAGCGTTATCGGACAGGGATGGACTGAAGCTTTCTTT.

This clone was seen only a few times. This chain connects TRBV9 to TRBJ1-6, with 8 bases matching TRBD1. The V gene's germline CDR1 is SGDLS and CDR2 YYNGEE. CDR3 size: 16 residues. With 1 base clipped from V and 6 bases from J, the junction kept 6 bases outside the gene matches. The CDR3 reads CASSVPNGQGNSPLHF. As DNA, the CDR3 is TGTGCCAGCAGCGTACCCAACGGACAGGGTAATTCACCCCTCCACTTT.

A few counts support this clone. This sequence joins TRBV5-5 and TRBJ1-5; no clear D gene. Per germline, CDR1 SGHKS and CDR2 YYEKEE (reference sequence). Between the trimmed V and J ends, which lost 4 bases and 4 bases, there was a span of 15 bases. CDR3 size: 15 residues. The CDR3 sequence is CASSRSGMSNQPQHF. The CDR3 bases are TGTGCCAGCAGCCGCTCCGGCATGTCAAATCAGCCCCAGCATTTT.

V is TRBV12-5 and J is TRBJ1-5; D is uncertain. Germline CDR1 LGHNT, CDR2 FRNRAP. V dropped 1 base and J dropped 5 bases, with 6 bases sitting between them. The length of the CDR3 is 13 residues. This CDR3 reads CASGLEGYQPQHF. The CDR3, as DNA: TGTGCTAGTGGTTTGGAGGGCTATCAGCCCCAGCATTTT. Full variable domain (rest looked up from reference TRBV12-5 and TRBJ1-5): DARVTQTPRHKVTEMGQEVTMRCQPILGHNTVFWYRQTMMQGLELLAYFRNRAPLDDSGMPKDRFSAEMPDATLATLKIQPSEPRDSAVYFCASGLEGYQPQHFGDGTRLSIL.